Listed below are T cell receptor beta chains from one sample, sequenced in a study of T cell responses to AZD1222 COVID-19 vaccine. TCRdb's copy holds only in-frame clones and misses some; the assay was immunoSEQ multiplex PCR. The table includes approximately 80,000 clones, roughly 87% detected once. The sample in question was peripheral blood, obtained on day 0 of MenACWY control vaccination. The receptors stem from an adult in good health. The CDR3 runs from the conserved cysteine through the conserved F or W. The D gene is left open where the match is weak. The size entry is marked missing in some rows and otherwise reads once, few, many or a size class.

size	J	D	V	CDR3	DNA
-	TRBJ1-4	-	TRBV2	CASSERARETEKLFF	TGTGCCAGCAGTGAAAGGGCCAGGGAAACCGAAAAACTGTTTTTT
once	TRBJ1-4	-	TRBV5-1	CASSLTGTNEKLFF	TGCGCCAGCAGCTTGACAGGAACTAATGAAAAACTGTTTTTT
-	TRBJ2-3	TRBD2	TRBV3-1/TRBV3-2	CASSQGTSASTDTQYF	TGTGCCAGCAGCCAAGGAACTAGCGCTAGCACAGATACGCAGTATTTT
once	TRBJ2-1	TRBD1	TRBV3-1/TRBV3-2	CASSLQGAWEQFF	TGTGCCAGCAGCCTTCAGGGGGCATGGGAGCAGTTCTTC
-	TRBJ2-2	-	TRBV30	CAWSRANTGELFF	TGTGCCTGGAGTCGAGCGAACACCGGGGAGCTGTTTTTT
-	TRBJ1-2	-	TRBV9	CASTLGPGTYGYTF	TGTGCCAGCACCCTCGGGCCGGGAACTTATGGCTACACCTTC
-	TRBJ2-7	TRBD2	TRBV2	CASGRGSSGAIYEQYF	TGTGCCAGCGGGCGGGGGTCTAGCGGGGCTATCTACGAGCAGTACTTC
-	TRBJ1-3	-	TRBV30	CAWSAENTIYF	TGTGCCTGGAGTGCGGAAAACACCATATATTTT
-	TRBJ1-6	-	TRBV5-1	CASSFQGSGSPLHF	TGCGCCAGCAGCTTTCAGGGTTCGGGATCACCCCTCCACTTT
-	TRBJ1-5	TRBD1	TRBV7-8	CASSPRDRGGEPQHF	TGTGCCAGCAGCCCCCGGGACAGGGGAGGTGAGCCCCAGCATTTT
-	TRBJ1-6	-	TRBV11-3	CASSPAGPGGSPLHF	TGTGCCAGCAGTCCTGCTGGTCCGGGGGGTTCACCCCTCCACTTT
-	TRBJ1-4	-	TRBV6-5	CASRPQGSPIEKLFF	TGTGCCAGCAGGCCACAGGGCTCGCCCATCGAAAAACTGTTTTTT
-	TRBJ2-7	-	TRBV12-3/TRBV12-4	CASSRGYEQYF	TGTGCCAGCAGCCGTGGGTACGAGCAGTACTTC
-	TRBJ2-1	TRBD2	TRBV14	CASSQGLAVYNEQFF	TGTGCCAGCAGCCAGGGACTAGCGGTTTACAATGAGCAGTTCTTC
-	TRBJ2-7	TRBD1	TRBV7-8	CASSLPGQVTYEQYF	TGTGCCAGCAGCTTACCCGGACAGGTTACCTACGAGCAGTACTTC
-	TRBJ1-6	-	TRBV10-3	CAISRGGQRNSPLHF	TGTGCCATCAGCCGGGGGGGGCAGAGGAATTCACCCCTCCACTTT
-	TRBJ2-7	TRBD1	TRBV5-6	CASSLQGDPSYEQYF	TGTGCCAGCAGCTTGCAGGGGGATCCCTCCTACGAGCAGTACTTC
-	TRBJ1-2	-	TRBV7-9	CASSSLDYGYTF	TGTGCCAGCAGCTCCCTGGACTATGGCTACACCTTC